The rows below give T cell receptor beta chains drawn from one sample of a study of glioma-infiltrating T cells after dendritic cell vaccination. Data came from immunoSEQ multiplex PCR; TCRdb stores just in-frame clones and leaves some out. The sample lists 100,000 to 120,000 clones, around 91% occurring once. The sample was blood, taken after dendritic cell vaccination. The receptors come from a human donor with glioblastoma. Each CDR3 is given with its conserved first and last residue. D genes are given only for firm matches. Part of the rows lack a size; the others show once, few, many or a class for expanded clones.

v_gene,d_gene,j_gene,abundance,CDR3aa,CDR3nt
TRBV5-1,TRBD2,TRBJ2-7,NA,CASNAGGPYEQYF,TGCGCCAGCAATGCGGGAGGGCCTTACGAGCAGTACTTC
TRBV7-2,NA,TRBJ2-1,NA,CASSLVAGQYNEQFF,TGTGCCAGCAGCTTAGTGGCGGGACAGTACAATGAGCAGTTCTTC
TRBV9,NA,TRBJ2-3,NA,CASSVASAGPTDTQYF,TGTGCCAGCAGCGTAGCTAGTGCGGGGCCCACAGATACGCAGTATTTT
TRBV6-5,NA,TRBJ1-2,NA,CASSRGVGGYTF,TGTGCCAGTTCTCGCGGCGTTGGAGGCTACACCTTC
TRBV7-2,NA,TRBJ1-1,NA,CASSTGFMNTEAFF,TGTGCCAGCAGCACGGGATTCATGAACACTGAAGCTTTCTTT
TRBV7-3,TRBD1,TRBJ2-3,NA,CASSSGTGEGDTQYF,TGTGCCAGCAGCTCCGGGACAGGGGAGGGAGATACGCAGTATTTT
TRBV6-5,NA,TRBJ1-6,NA,CASSQQGLSSPLHF,TGTGCCAGCAGCCAGCAGGGGTTGAGTTCACCCCTCCACTTT
TRBV7-2,TRBD1,TRBJ2-7,NA,CASSIGPGGVSYEQYF,TGTGCCAGCAGCATCGGACCAGGGGGTGTTAGCTACGAGCAGTACTTC
TRBV28,TRBD1,TRBJ2-7,NA,CASSLTGPYEQYF,TGTGCCAGCAGTTTGACAGGGCCCTACGAGCAGTACTTC
TRBV9,TRBD2,TRBJ2-1,NA,CASSQASGRIYNEQFF,TGTGCCAGCAGCCAGGCTAGCGGACGGATCTACAATGAGCAGTTCTTC
TRBV5-1,TRBD1,TRBJ2-5,once,CASRSGTGEETQYF,TGCGCCAGCAGGTCCGGGACAGGGGAAGAGACCCAGTACTTC
TRBV4-1,NA,TRBJ2-1,NA,CASSQSQGGLSHEQFF,TGCGCCAGCAGCCAATCCCAAGGGGGACTATCCCATGAGCAGTTCTTC
TRBV10-1,TRBD1,TRBJ1-2,NA,CASSENRGYGYTF,TGCGCCAGCAGTGAAAACAGGGGCTATGGCTACACCTTC
TRBV27,NA,TRBJ1-1,once,CASQGGVNTEAFF,TGTGCCAGTCAAGGGGGTGTGAACACTGAAGCTTTCTTT
TRBV9,TRBD2,TRBJ2-2,NA,CASSVLAGATGELFF,TGTGCCAGCAGCGTATTAGCGGGAGCTACCGGGGAGCTGTTTTTT
TRBV30,TRBD2,TRBJ2-2,NA,CAWDRGLAGGAGELFF,TGTGCCTGGGACCGGGGACTAGCGGGAGGTGCCGGGGAGCTGTTTTTT
TRBV19,TRBD1,TRBJ2-7,NA,CASSMTGLVDEQYF,TGTGCCAGTAGTATGACAGGGCTAGTCGACGAGCAGTACTTC
TRBV10-3,NA,TRBJ2-5,NA,CAITDDRSGGETQYF,TGTGCCATCACCGATGACAGGTCCGGTGGGGAGACCCAGTACTTC
TRBV6-6,NA,TRBJ1-1,NA,CASSLAPREGEAFF,TGTGCCAGCAGCTTAGCGCCCAGGGAGGGTGAAGCTTTCTTT
TRBV10-3,NA,TRBJ1-1,NA,CAISESVKLEAFF,TGTGCCATCAGTGAGTCGGTAAAGCTAGAAGCTTTCTTT
TRBV4-2,TRBD2,TRBJ2-3,NA,CASSPAGGGTDTQYF,TGTGCCAGCAGCCCGGCGGGGGGGGGCACAGATACGCAGTATTTT
TRBV5-1,NA,TRBJ2-2,NA,CASSAGYTGELFF,TGCGCCAGCAGCGCGGGTTACACCGGGGAGCTGTTTTTT
TRBV29-1,NA,TRBJ2-7,NA,CSVEIAGAPYEQYF,TGCAGCGTTGAGATTGCGGGGGCGCCTTACGAGCAGTACTTC
TRBV5-4,NA,TRBJ1-1,once,CASSPWIAGGAFF,TGTGCCAGCAGCCCTTGGATAGCGGGGGGAGCTTTCTTT
TRBV7-2,TRBD1,TRBJ1-2,NA,CASSLSGQGLYGYTF,TGTGCCAGCAGCTTATCGGGACAGGGCCTGTATGGCTACACCTTC
TRBV11-2,NA,TRBJ1-3,NA,CASSLDLIPVTISGNTIYF,TGTGCCAGCAGCTTAGATCTCATTCCAGTTACCATCTCTGGAAACACCATATATTTT
TRBV6-5,TRBD2,TRBJ2-3,NA,CASSRGLAGADTQYF,TGTGCCAGCAGCCGGGGACTAGCGGGAGCAGATACGCAGTATTTT
TRBV11-3,NA,TRBJ1-2,few,CASSFTGNNYGYTF,TGTGCCAGCAGCTTTACCGGGAATAACTATGGCTACACCTTC
TRBV30,TRBD1,TRBJ1-1,NA,CAWSGFGTANTEAFF,TGTGCCTGGAGTGGCTTTGGGACAGCGAACACTGAAGCTTTCTTT
TRBV5-1,NA,TRBJ2-7,NA,CASSWTGGDEQYF,TGCGCCAGCAGCTGGACTGGCGGTGACGAGCAGTACTTC
TRBV29-1,NA,TRBJ1-1,NA,CSVEEGRTEAFF,TGCAGCGTTGAGGAGGGTAGGACTGAAGCTTTCTTT
TRBV7-3,TRBD1,TRBJ2-4,NA,CASSLDRMGIQYF,TGTGCCAGCAGCTTGGACAGGATGGGCATTCAGTACTTC
TRBV27,NA,TRBJ1-5,NA,CASSLGGGVNQPQHF,TGTGCCAGCAGTTTGGGTGGGGGCGTCAATCAGCCCCAGCATTTT
TRBV6-5,TRBD1,TRBJ2-3,NA,CASSRRTGKDTQYF,TGTGCCAGCAGTCGTCGGACAGGGAAAGATACGCAGTATTTT
TRBV7-2,NA,TRBJ2-7,NA,CASSLGGDLTEQYF,TGTGCCAGCAGCTTAGGGGGGGACCTTACCGAGCAGTACTTC
TRBV7-9,NA,TRBJ1-4,NA,CASSLDVGGEKLFF,TGTGCCAGCAGCTTGGACGTAGGGGGTGAAAAACTGTTTTTT
TRBV5-1,NA,TRBJ2-1,NA,CASSASVQYNEQFF,TGCGCCAGCAGCGCTAGCGTCCAATACAATGAGCAGTTCTTC